This TCR beta chain came from a study of T cells in narcolepsy. TCRdb's copy holds only in-frame clones and misses some; the assay was immunoSEQ multiplex PCR. This sample has just over 20,000 clones; around 90% occur once, and the top ten carry under 1.3%. The CDR3 contains 15 residues. The ends lost 6 bases at V and 0 bases at J; junction bases unmatched: 5. Germline CDR1 and CDR2: SNHLY and FYNNEI. The sequence came from a human donor with narcolepsy. The source material was CD45RA- memory CD4+ T cells from PBMCs. The rearrangement links TRBV2 to TRBJ2-1, with 7 bases lining up with TRBD2. CDR3 in DNA: TGTGCCAGCAGAGCTAGCGGCAGCTCCTACAATGAGCAGTTCTTC. Translated: CASRASGSSYNEQFF.